This T cell receptor (beta chain) was sequenced for a study of blood T cells in healthy people across ages (dated by TCRdb to 2015 to 2017). Study-level background: In model experiments, roughly one uniquely barcoded TCR beta cDNA molecule per two T cells was captured by template switching. Using deep sequencing normalized with unique cDNA molecular identifiers, the study measured how TCR beta repertoire diversity changes with age. The donors were divided into four age groups: young (average roughly 15 years), middle-aged (roughly 40), aged (approximately 62) and long-lived (around 87). Using the same blood draw, the study looked at two additional independent replicas of 1 million unique cDNA reads for two donors, one aged 18 to 30 and the other aged 80 or older.

Libraries were built with 5' RACE. Instrument used: Illumina HiSeq 2500. A second PCR of 7 to 11 cycles was performed with a sample-barcoded 5' primer and a J-beta primer mix. Each TCR beta cDNA molecule received a unique molecular identifier from a template-switch 5' adaptor carrying 12 random nucleotides. Each sample yielded at least 2.5 million CDR3-containing paired-end reads. The Mint cDNA synthesis kit, primed by a TRBC-specific oligonucleotide, was used to synthesize first-strand cDNA from all RNA. All cDNA was treated with uracil-DNA glycosylase and then went through a first 18-cycle PCR with the universal primers M1SS and BC2_uni_R. In the source study's methods: For normalization, 1 million high-quality reads, each with a distinct molecular identifier, were randomly selected from each sample. Instead of being binned into consensus sequences, reads that shared molecular identifiers were thrown out. CDR3 identification, clonotype clustering and error correction used MiTCR with a Q25 quality threshold and the strictest error-elimination algorithm. A nonparametric unseen species model with Euler transformation was used to estimate lower-bound total TCR beta diversity. Starting from the raw public reads, TCRdb applied fastp trimming at Q25, assembled clones with MiXCR and retained in-frame beta chains. CDR3 protein duplicates are merged, each entry listing the most common genes and DNA. It is TCRdb's table, rather than the study itself, that gives the V and J calls and clone size. Across this sample there are over a million distinct CDR3 sequences, with approximately 25% seen only once. The ten largest clonotypes hold around 0.75% of the sample.

The 39 donors, aged about 6 to 95 years, were systemically healthy Caucasian individuals from Russia. Each donor gave 8 to 10 milliliters of peripheral blood, drawn into EDTA-treated Vacutainer tubes. PBMCs were isolated by Ficoll-Paque density-gradient centrifugation, with at least 7 million obtained per sample. Trizol reagent was used to extract total RNA from the PBMCs, yielding at least 5.5 micrograms per sample. Naive CD45RAhigh/CD27high T cell percentages were measured by flow cytometry on a PBMC aliquot from every donor. CDR1 and CDR2 are drawn from the germline V gene: MNHEY, SVGEGT. Trimming takes 0 bases off V and 2 bases off J; junction bases not matched to a gene: 5. Including cysteine and phenylalanine, the CDR3 has 16 amino acids. CDR3 DNA is the only sequence kept; it has 48 bases, read in frame from the first base. The paper as a whole reports these results and caveats: Because the CMV infection status of the donors was unknown, age-related changes in expanded clonotypes may potentially have been confounded. The long-lived group showed more naive CD4+ T cells, fewer expanded clones and increased TCR diversity than the aged group, suggesting age selection. Estimates of total diversity based on one million sequenced T cells were considered lower bounds and underestimates. The percentage of naive T cells measured by flow cytometry correlated strongly with observed TCR beta diversity. Bulk unsorted PBMC profiling prevented conclusive comparison of naive and antigen-experienced compartments. As age increased, observed TCR beta diversity per million T cells dropped in a roughly linear way, and a significant reduction was already evident by age 40.

This clonotype has only a few counts. Its antigen is unknown. The input lacks base qualities; no much larger clone sits a single base away. The sample was also reused in another study, on T cells of mothers and their children. That second publication adds: The donors were nine systemically healthy Caucasian individuals, made up of three mothers and their six children. cDNA synthesis used all of the extracted RNA, with around 1.6 ug of RNA in each 15 ul reaction. In the second PCR, the M1S primer added sample barcodes and 2-4 random nucleotides. More than 8 million TCR beta CDR3 reads were obtained from each mother, and roughly 3 million reads were obtained from each child. Thymic selection shapes the output of TCR recombination in a similar way in related and unrelated pairs, and inherited differences have a minor effect. Normalized repertoire overlap was always found to be slightly, but never significantly, higher in related mother-child pairs than in unrelated mother-child pairs. No persistent microchimeric T cell clones were found, with a detection sensitivity of around 100 clones per million clonotypes. Deep NGS was used in the study to compare the TCR beta repertoires of mothers and children and to look for features that separate related mother-child pairs from unrelated individuals. The mean age was 40 +/- 4 years for the mothers and about 10 +/- 4 years for the children. Libraries were sequenced on Illumina HiSeq 2000 with 100+100 nt paired-end reads after adapter ligation with NEBNext reagents. To prevent cross-contamination, the mother and child libraries were prepared a month apart and were sequenced in separate runs. For each donor, somewhere between about 450,000 and 2,100,000 distinct TCR beta clonotypes were identified. Naive TCR beta clonotypes were estimated from low-frequency clonotypes matched to each donor's FACS-determined naive share, without sorting.

The sequencing input was blood. The rearrangement joined TRBV6-2 or TRBV6-3 to TRBJ2-3; a stretch of 7 junction bases matches TRBD2. The receptor comes from a girl aged 2-15 years in good health. The DNA sequence is as follows: TGTGCCAGCAGTTACTCGATCAGCGGGGTCACAGATACGCAGTATTTT. This is translated as CASSYSISGVTDTQYF.